Listed below are T cell receptor beta chains from one sample, sequenced in a study of blood T cell repertoires in COVID-19. Repertoires were generated with immunoSEQ multiplex PCR, while TCRdb's copy carries only in-frame clones and drops some. The table lists 450,000 or so clones, approximately 92% of them singletons. The sequencing input was peripheral blood. The origin of the receptors is a man between 18 and 29 years old with COVID-19, enrolled during active disease. CDR3s include the opening cysteine and the closing phenylalanine or tryptophan. The D gene is left open where the match is weak. Rows may omit the clone size; those that give it use once, few, many or a size class.

j_gene: TRBJ1-1
abundance: -
d_gene: TRBD1
v_gene: TRBV3-1/TRBV3-2
CDR3nt: TGTGCCAGCAGCGCAGGGGGCGCGGGGACTGAAGCTTTCTTT
CDR3aa: CASSAGGAGTEAFF

j_gene: TRBJ2-7
abundance: once
d_gene: TRBD1
v_gene: TRBV4-2
CDR3nt: TGTGCCAGCAGCCAAGCCGGAGGACAGGTATCCTACGAGCAGTACTTC
CDR3aa: CASSQAGGQVSYEQYF

j_gene: TRBJ1-2
abundance: -
d_gene: TRBD1
v_gene: TRBV6-4
CDR3nt: TGTGCCAGCAGTGAAGTATACCAGGGGGCAGTGGATGGCTACACCTTC
CDR3aa: CASSEVYQGAVDGYTF

j_gene: TRBJ2-7
abundance: -
d_gene: TRBD2
v_gene: TRBV7-9
CDR3nt: TGTGCCAGCAGCTTCAGACTAGCGGGGGCTGAGCAGTACTTC
CDR3aa: CASSFRLAGAEQYF

j_gene: TRBJ1-2
abundance: -
d_gene: -
v_gene: TRBV2
CDR3nt: TGTGCCAGCAGTGAAAGGGAGCTCCACTATGGCTACACCTTC
CDR3aa: CASSERELHYGYTF

j_gene: TRBJ2-1
abundance: -
d_gene: TRBD2
v_gene: TRBV11-3
CDR3nt: TGTGCCAGCAGCCTACCCGCTAGCGGGAGGCGAGGCAATGAGCAGTTCTTC
CDR3aa: CASSLPASGRRGNEQFF

j_gene: TRBJ1-5
abundance: once
d_gene: -
v_gene: TRBV7-8
CDR3nt: TGTGCCAGCAGCTTATCAGGGGCCCATCAGCCCCAGCATTTT
CDR3aa: CASSLSGAHQPQHF

j_gene: TRBJ2-1
abundance: -
d_gene: -
v_gene: TRBV10-1
CDR3nt: TGCGCCAGCAGTGGACGGGGTGGAGGATTGGTATACAATGAGCAGTTCTTC
CDR3aa: CASSGRGGGLVYNEQFF

j_gene: TRBJ1-6
abundance: -
d_gene: TRBD1
v_gene: TRBV5-4
CDR3nt: TGTGCCAGCAGCTGGACAGGGAAGAATTCACCCCTCCACTTT
CDR3aa: CASSWTGKNSPLHF

j_gene: TRBJ2-2
abundance: -
d_gene: TRBD2
v_gene: TRBV2
CDR3nt: TGTGCCAGCAGCGCCCGTAGCGGGGGTACCGGGGAGCTGTTTTTT
CDR3aa: CASSARSGGTGELFF

j_gene: TRBJ2-3
abundance: -
d_gene: -
v_gene: TRBV2
CDR3nt: TGTGCCAGCATGCCAGGGACACCAGATACGCAGTATTTT
CDR3aa: CASMPGTPDTQYF

j_gene: TRBJ2-1
abundance: -
d_gene: TRBD2
v_gene: TRBV6-5
CDR3nt: TGTGCCAGCAGTAGGACTAGCGGAGAGTACAATGAGCAGTTCTTC
CDR3aa: CASSRTSGEYNEQFF

j_gene: TRBJ2-1
abundance: -
d_gene: TRBD2
v_gene: TRBV6-1
CDR3nt: TGTGCCAGCAGTGCCCGGACTAGCGGGGGGGCGGCCTACAATGAGCAGTTCTTC
CDR3aa: CASSARTSGGAAYNEQFF

j_gene: TRBJ2-7
abundance: -
d_gene: -
v_gene: TRBV6-1
CDR3nt: TGTGCCAGCAGTGAGGTCAGGGAGGATGAGCAGTACTTC
CDR3aa: CASSEVREDEQYF

j_gene: TRBJ2-2
abundance: -
d_gene: -
v_gene: TRBV4-1
CDR3nt: TGCGCCAGCAGCCAAGCGTCCGTCACCGGGGAGCTGTTTTTT
CDR3aa: CASSQASVTGELFF

j_gene: TRBJ1-1
abundance: -
d_gene: -
v_gene: TRBV19
CDR3nt: TGTGCCAGTAGTGTGGACAGCACGAACACTGAAGCTTTCTTT
CDR3aa: CASSVDSTNTEAFF

j_gene: TRBJ2-2
abundance: -
d_gene: TRBD2
v_gene: TRBV19
CDR3nt: TGTGCCAGCCGAACCCCAGCGGGATTAGACACCGGGGAGCTGTTTTTT
CDR3aa: CASRTPAGLDTGELFF

j_gene: TRBJ1-2
abundance: -
d_gene: -
v_gene: TRBV3-1/TRBV3-2
CDR3nt: TGTGCCAGCAGCCAAGGGGGGGGTAACTATGGCTACACCTTC
CDR3aa: CASSQGGGNYGYTF

j_gene: TRBJ2-1
abundance: -
d_gene: -
v_gene: TRBV5-6
CDR3nt: TGTGCCAGCAGCTCGGAGGGTGGGGACTACAATGAGCAGTTCTTC
CDR3aa: CASSSEGGDYNEQFF

j_gene: TRBJ1-1
abundance: -
d_gene: -
v_gene: TRBV6-5
CDR3nt: TGTGCCAGCAGGCTGGAGGCCAGCCTTTCCACTGAAGCTTTCTTT
CDR3aa: CASRLEASLSTEAFF

j_gene: TRBJ2-1
abundance: -
d_gene: TRBD2
v_gene: TRBV2
CDR3nt: TGTGCCAGCAGTGAGGATGGACTAGCGGGGCACAATGAGCAGTTCTTC
CDR3aa: CASSEDGLAGHNEQFF

j_gene: TRBJ1-1
abundance: -
d_gene: TRBD1
v_gene: TRBV2
CDR3nt: TGTGCCATAAAAAGACCACCGGGACAGTCCAACACTGAAGCTTTCTTT
CDR3aa: CAIKRPPGQSNTEAFF

j_gene: TRBJ1-4
abundance: -
d_gene: -
v_gene: TRBV4-1
CDR3nt: TGCGCCAGCAGCCTAAATGAAAAACTGTTTTTT
CDR3aa: CASSLNEKLFF

j_gene: TRBJ2-3
abundance: -
d_gene: -
v_gene: TRBV19
CDR3nt: TGTGCCAGTAAGGGTGAGAGGGACACAGATACGCAGTATTTT
CDR3aa: CASKGERDTDTQYF

j_gene: TRBJ2-1
abundance: -
d_gene: TRBD2
v_gene: TRBV6-1
CDR3nt: TGTGCCAGCAGTGAAGTTAGGGCTAGCGGGAGGACATACAATGAGCAGTTCTTC
CDR3aa: CASSEVRASGRTYNEQFF

j_gene: TRBJ1-6
abundance: -
d_gene: TRBD1
v_gene: TRBV3-1/TRBV3-2
CDR3nt: TGTGCCAGCAGCCAAGTCGTGACAGGGAGTTCACCCCTCCACTTT
CDR3aa: CASSQVVTGSSPLHF

j_gene: TRBJ2-1
abundance: -
d_gene: TRBD1
v_gene: TRBV11-2
CDR3nt: TGTGCCAGCAGCTTAGACCGGACAGGAGGTGAGCAGTTCTTC
CDR3aa: CASSLDRTGGEQFF

j_gene: TRBJ1-1
abundance: -
d_gene: -
v_gene: TRBV7-2
CDR3nt: TGTGCCAGCAGCTTAGGCGGAGGGGTGCTATCCACTGAAGCTTTCTTT
CDR3aa: CASSLGGGVLSTEAFF

j_gene: TRBJ2-3
abundance: once
d_gene: -
v_gene: TRBV18
CDR3nt: TGTGCCAGCTCACCAGGTTTGGGGGGACCGCGGGGCACAGATACGCAGTATTTT
CDR3aa: CASSPGLGGPRGTDTQYF

j_gene: TRBJ1-1
abundance: once
d_gene: -
v_gene: TRBV30
CDR3nt: TGTGCCTGGACTCGGGTTCTGAACACTGAAGCTTTCTTT
CDR3aa: CAWTRVLNTEAFF

j_gene: TRBJ2-7
abundance: -
d_gene: TRBD1
v_gene: TRBV19
CDR3nt: TGTGCCAGTAGTTATGGGACAGGGAATTCCTACGAGCAGTACTTC
CDR3aa: CASSYGTGNSYEQYF

j_gene: TRBJ1-2
abundance: -
d_gene: -
v_gene: TRBV7-9
CDR3nt: TGTGCCAGCAGCTTAGCGGCAGGGCGTGATGGCTACACCTTC
CDR3aa: CASSLAAGRDGYTF

j_gene: TRBJ1-6
abundance: -
d_gene: -
v_gene: TRBV7-2
CDR3nt: TGTGCCAGCTCCGCCGGGGGGCTGGGTTCACCCCTCCACTTT
CDR3aa: CASSAGGLGSPLHF

j_gene: TRBJ1-1
abundance: -
d_gene: -
v_gene: TRBV14
CDR3nt: TGTGCCAGCAGTAGGGAGATGAACACTGAAGCTTTCTTT
CDR3aa: CASSREMNTEAFF

j_gene: TRBJ2-5
abundance: -
d_gene: -
v_gene: TRBV7-2
CDR3nt: TGTGCCAGCAGCTTAGTCCTACAGGGCGGGGAGACCCAGTACTTC
CDR3aa: CASSLVLQGGETQYF

j_gene: TRBJ1-2
abundance: few
d_gene: -
v_gene: TRBV6-5
CDR3nt: TGTGCCAGCAGTCCGACGGACAGAAACTATGGCTACACCTTC
CDR3aa: CASSPTDRNYGYTF

j_gene: TRBJ2-5
abundance: -
d_gene: -
v_gene: TRBV12-3/TRBV12-4
CDR3nt: TGTGCCAGCAGCATAGCGGCCAGGGAGACCCAGTACTTC
CDR3aa: CASSIAARETQYF

j_gene: TRBJ2-3
abundance: -
d_gene: -
v_gene: TRBV6-4
CDR3nt: TGTGCCAGCAGCGCGACAGGACCTAGCACAGATACGCAGTATTTT
CDR3aa: CASSATGPSTDTQYF

j_gene: TRBJ2-7
abundance: -
d_gene: -
v_gene: TRBV2
CDR3nt: TGTGCCAGCAGAGTAGGTGGGCCTACCTACGAGCAGTACTTC
CDR3aa: CASRVGGPTYEQYF

j_gene: TRBJ1-5
abundance: -
d_gene: TRBD1
v_gene: TRBV7-9
CDR3nt: TGTGCCAGCAGCCGGACAGGGGGCGTCAATCAGCCCCAGCATTTT
CDR3aa: CASSRTGGVNQPQHF

j_gene: TRBJ2-2
abundance: -
d_gene: TRBD1
v_gene: TRBV5-1
CDR3nt: TGCGCCAGCAGCCCACCCAGGGACAGCCGGACCGGGGAGCTGTTTTTT
CDR3aa: CASSPPRDSRTGELFF

j_gene: TRBJ1-4
abundance: -
d_gene: -
v_gene: TRBV29-1
CDR3nt: TGCAGCGTTGAAGTAGCTGGGGCCCTAGTTGCAACTAATGAAAAACTGTTTTTT
CDR3aa: CSVEVAGALVATNEKLFF

j_gene: TRBJ1-3
abundance: -
d_gene: -
v_gene: TRBV2
CDR3nt: TGTGCCAGCGATGGACTGACCTCTGGAAACACCATATATTTT
CDR3aa: CASDGLTSGNTIYF

j_gene: TRBJ2-1
abundance: -
d_gene: TRBD2
v_gene: TRBV6-5
CDR3nt: TGTGCCAGCACCCAATGGGGGGGACGGGACAATGAGCAGTTCTTC
CDR3aa: CASTQWGGRDNEQFF

j_gene: TRBJ1-1
abundance: -
d_gene: TRBD1
v_gene: TRBV6-5
CDR3nt: TGTGCCAGCAGTTACTCCCAGGGGGCCACTGAAGCTTTCTTT
CDR3aa: CASSYSQGATEAFF

j_gene: TRBJ1-1
abundance: -
d_gene: TRBD1
v_gene: TRBV5-1
CDR3nt: TGCGCCAGCAGCTTGGGCGCCGGGACAGGCGAAAACACTGAAGCTTTCTTT
CDR3aa: CASSLGAGTGENTEAFF

j_gene: TRBJ2-1
abundance: -
d_gene: TRBD1
v_gene: TRBV5-5
CDR3nt: TGTGCCAGCAGTCCCGACAGGGGGGTGTGGAATGAGCAGTTCTTC
CDR3aa: CASSPDRGVWNEQFF

j_gene: TRBJ2-7
abundance: once
d_gene: TRBD1
v_gene: TRBV5-6
CDR3nt: TGTGCCAGCAGCCGGGACAGGGCCGAGCAGTACTTC
CDR3aa: CASSRDRAEQYF

j_gene: TRBJ2-3
abundance: -
d_gene: TRBD2
v_gene: TRBV9
CDR3nt: TGTGCCAGCAGCGTAACGGGACTAGCGGGAGGTTCCACAGATACGCAGTATTTT
CDR3aa: CASSVTGLAGGSTDTQYF

j_gene: TRBJ2-1
abundance: -
d_gene: -
v_gene: TRBV4-1
CDR3nt: TGCGCCAGCAGCCAAGTACAGGAGACAAACAATGAGCAGTTCTTC
CDR3aa: CASSQVQETNNEQFF

j_gene: TRBJ2-3
abundance: -
d_gene: -
v_gene: TRBV4-2
CDR3nt: TGTGCCAGCAGCCATGGTACTAGTGCAGATACGCAGTATTTT
CDR3aa: CASSHGTSADTQYF

j_gene: TRBJ2-3
abundance: -
d_gene: TRBD2
v_gene: TRBV9
CDR3nt: TGTGCCAGCAGCGTAGCGGGAGGGCCCGATACGCAGTATTTT
CDR3aa: CASSVAGGPDTQYF

j_gene: TRBJ1-2
abundance: once
d_gene: TRBD1
v_gene: TRBV6-6
CDR3nt: TGTGCCAGCAGTCCCCTAAGACAGGGGGCGAGGAACTATGGCTACACCTTC
CDR3aa: CASSPLRQGARNYGYTF

j_gene: TRBJ2-6
abundance: -
d_gene: -
v_gene: TRBV2
CDR3nt: TGTGCCAGCTGCCAGATATCCGTCTCTGGGGCCAACGTCCTGACTTTC
CDR3aa: CASCQISVSGANVLTF

j_gene: TRBJ1-4
abundance: -
d_gene: -
v_gene: TRBV5-4
CDR3nt: TGTGCCAGCAGTTATCAGGATAATGAAAAACTGTTTTTT
CDR3aa: CASSYQDNEKLFF

j_gene: TRBJ2-5
abundance: few
d_gene: TRBD1
v_gene: TRBV28
CDR3nt: TGTGCCAGCACTAATCCGGGACAGGGAGGAGAGACCCAGTACTTC
CDR3aa: CASTNPGQGGETQYF

j_gene: TRBJ1-5
abundance: few
d_gene: -
v_gene: TRBV27
CDR3nt: TGTGCCAGCAGTTTATGGGGCAGGGGATTTGGGAATCAGCCCCAGCATTTT
CDR3aa: CASSLWGRGFGNQPQHF

j_gene: TRBJ2-3
abundance: -
d_gene: TRBD1
v_gene: TRBV6-5
CDR3nt: TGTACCAGCAGTTACTCGGGGACAGGGCCAGATACGCAGTATTTT
CDR3aa: CTSSYSGTGPDTQYF

j_gene: TRBJ2-7
abundance: -
d_gene: TRBD2
v_gene: TRBV2
CDR3nt: TGTGCCAGCAGTACAGGACTAGACGAGCAGTACTTC
CDR3aa: CASSTGLDEQYF

j_gene: TRBJ1-4
abundance: -
d_gene: -
v_gene: TRBV6-5
CDR3nt: TGTGCCAGCAGTTTCTCCGGGAAGTCTAATGAAAAACTGTTTTTT
CDR3aa: CASSFSGKSNEKLFF